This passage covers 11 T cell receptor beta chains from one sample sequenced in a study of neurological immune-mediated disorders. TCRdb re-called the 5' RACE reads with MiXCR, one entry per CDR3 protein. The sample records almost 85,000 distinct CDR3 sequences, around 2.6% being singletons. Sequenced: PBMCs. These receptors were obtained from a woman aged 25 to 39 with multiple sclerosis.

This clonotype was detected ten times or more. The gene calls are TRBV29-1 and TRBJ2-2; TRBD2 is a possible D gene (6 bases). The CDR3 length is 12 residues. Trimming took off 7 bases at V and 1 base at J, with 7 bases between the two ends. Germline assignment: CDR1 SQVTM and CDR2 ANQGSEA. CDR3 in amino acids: CSGRENTGELFF. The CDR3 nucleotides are TGCAGCGGGCGGGAGAACACCGGGGAGCTGTTTTTT.

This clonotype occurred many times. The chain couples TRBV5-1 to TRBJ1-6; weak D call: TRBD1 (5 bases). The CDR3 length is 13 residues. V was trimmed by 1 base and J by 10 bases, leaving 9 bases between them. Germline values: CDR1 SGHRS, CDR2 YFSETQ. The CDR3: CASSLLGDSPLHF. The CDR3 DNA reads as TGCGCCAGCAGCTTGCTCGGGGACTCACCCCTCCACTTT. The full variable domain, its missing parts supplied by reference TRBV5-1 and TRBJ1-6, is KAGVTQTPRYLIKTRGQQVTLSCSPISGHRSVSWYQQTPGQGLQFLFEYFSETQRNKGNFPGRFSGRQFSNSRSEMNVSTLELGDSALYLCASSLLGDSPLHFGNGTRLTVT.

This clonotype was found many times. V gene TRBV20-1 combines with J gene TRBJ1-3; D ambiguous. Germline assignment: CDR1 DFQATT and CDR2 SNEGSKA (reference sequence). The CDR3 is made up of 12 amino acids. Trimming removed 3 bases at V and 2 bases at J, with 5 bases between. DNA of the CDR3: TGCAGTGCTAGCCGGACTGGAAACACCATATATTTT. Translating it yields CSASRTGNTIYF.

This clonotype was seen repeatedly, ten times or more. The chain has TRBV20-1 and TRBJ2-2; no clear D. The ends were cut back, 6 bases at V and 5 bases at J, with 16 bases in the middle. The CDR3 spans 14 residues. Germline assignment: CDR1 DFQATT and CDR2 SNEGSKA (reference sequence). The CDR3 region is CSAGGVGDTGELFF. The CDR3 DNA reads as TGCAGTGCAGGTGGGGTAGGAGATACCGGGGAGCTGTTTTTT.

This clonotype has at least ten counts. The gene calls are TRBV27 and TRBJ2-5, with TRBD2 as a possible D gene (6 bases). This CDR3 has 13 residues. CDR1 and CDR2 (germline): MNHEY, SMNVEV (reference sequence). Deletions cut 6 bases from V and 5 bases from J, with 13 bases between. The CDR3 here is CASRRGGKETQYF. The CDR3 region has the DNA TGTGCCAGCAGGCGTGGAGGGAAGGAGACCCAGTACTTC.

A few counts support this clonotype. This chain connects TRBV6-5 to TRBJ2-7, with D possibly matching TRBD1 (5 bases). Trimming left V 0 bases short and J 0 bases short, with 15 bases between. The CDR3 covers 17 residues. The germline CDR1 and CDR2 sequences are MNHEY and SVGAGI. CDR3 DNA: TGTGCCAGCAGTTACTCGATTCCCCAGGGTCCCTCCTACGAGCAGTACTTC. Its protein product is CASSYSIPQGPSYEQYF.

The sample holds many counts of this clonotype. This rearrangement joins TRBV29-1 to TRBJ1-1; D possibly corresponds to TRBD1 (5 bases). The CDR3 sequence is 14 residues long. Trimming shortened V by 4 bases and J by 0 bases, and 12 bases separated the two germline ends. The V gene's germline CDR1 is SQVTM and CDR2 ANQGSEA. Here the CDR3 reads CSVGGAAMNTEAFF. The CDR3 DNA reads TGCAGCGTTGGGGGCGCTGCAATGAACACTGAAGCTTTCTTT. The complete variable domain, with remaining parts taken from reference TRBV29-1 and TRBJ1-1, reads SAVISQKPSRDICQRGTSLTIQCQVDSQVTMMFWYRQQPGQSLTLIATANQGSEATYESGFVIDKFPISRPNLTFSTLTVSNMSPEDSSIYLCSVGGAAMNTEAFFGQGTRLTVV.

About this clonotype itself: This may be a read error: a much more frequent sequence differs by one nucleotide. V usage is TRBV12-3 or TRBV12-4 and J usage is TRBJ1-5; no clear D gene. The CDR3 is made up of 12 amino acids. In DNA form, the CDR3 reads TGTGCCAGCAGGTATGGGTATCAGCCCCAGAATTTT. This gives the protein CASRYGYQPQNF.

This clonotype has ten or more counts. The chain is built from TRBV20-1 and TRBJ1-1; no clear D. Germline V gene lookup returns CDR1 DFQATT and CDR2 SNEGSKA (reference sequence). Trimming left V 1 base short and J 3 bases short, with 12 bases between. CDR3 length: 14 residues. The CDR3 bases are TGCAGTGCTAGAGTCGGCCTGCCCGACACTGAAGCTTTCTTT. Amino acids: CSARVGLPDTEAFF.

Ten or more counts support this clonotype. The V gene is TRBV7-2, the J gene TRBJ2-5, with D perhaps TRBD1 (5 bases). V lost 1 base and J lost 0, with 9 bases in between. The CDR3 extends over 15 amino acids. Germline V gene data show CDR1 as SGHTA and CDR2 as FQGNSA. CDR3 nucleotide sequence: TGTGCCAGCAGCTTAGTAGGGGCAGACCAAGAGACCCAGTACTTC. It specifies CASSLVGADQETQYF.

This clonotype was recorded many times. In nucleotides, the CDR3 is TGCGCCAGCAGCCAAGCGTGGGGAAATCAGCCCCAGCATTTT. Its protein product is CASSQAWGNQPQHF. The chain uses TRBV4-3 and TRBJ1-5; no firm D call. CDR1 is LGHNA, CDR2 YSLEER, per germline. V was trimmed by 1 base and J by 4 bases, leaving 8 bases between them. The CDR3 sequence is 14 residues long.